Below are 3 T cell receptor beta chains sequenced from a single sample in a study of T cell responses to AZD1222 COVID-19 vaccine (dated by TCRdb to 2020 to 2022). The meaning of the sample's time point label: baseline before first vaccination. Library preparation used the immunoSEQ multiplex PCR assay. TCRdb provides this immuneACCESS table in a form limited to in-frame rearrangements. Some clones are lacking; in checked studies, under half of them reflect an unresolved V gene, and why the rest are absent is not known. The sample contains about 120,000 clones, about 92% of them found a single time. The top ten clones comprise around 14% of the sample. Material: peripheral blood, obtained on day 0 of AZD1222 vaccination. The receptors were sampled from an adult in good health.

The J gene is TRBJ2-4, the V gene TRBV7-9; D tentatively reads TRBD1 or TRBD2 (7 bases each). V was shortened by 5 bases and J by 8 bases, with 19 bases between the two germline ends. The CDR3 is 15 amino acids. Germline loops: CDR1 SEHNR, CDR2 FQNEAQ (reference sequence). The CDR3 DNA reads TGTGCCAGCAGCCCAGGGGGGGGACAGTTAGACATTCAGTACTTC. This sequence encodes CASSPGGGQLDIQYF.

This chain joins TRBV6-5 and TRBJ1-1; tentative D call: TRBD1 (6 bases). The CDR3 extends over 13 amino acids. V was pared by 5 bases and J by 8 bases, with 15 bases between. Looked up from germline, CDR1 is MNHEY and CDR2 is SVGAGI. The CDR3 coding sequence is TGTGCCAGCAGTCTCGACAGGACTATAGAAGCTTTCTTT. Its protein is CASSLDRTIEAFF.

The rearrangement links TRBV18 to TRBJ1-1; D unclear. The V end lost 2 bases, the J end lost 3 bases, and 13 bases lay between the germline ends. The germline CDR1 and CDR2 sequences are KGHSH and LQKENI. CDR3 length: 15 residues. The DNA for the CDR3 is TGTGCCAGCTCACCATCCGAGACACCGTACACTGAAGCTTTCTTT. Residues: CASSPSETPYTEAFF.